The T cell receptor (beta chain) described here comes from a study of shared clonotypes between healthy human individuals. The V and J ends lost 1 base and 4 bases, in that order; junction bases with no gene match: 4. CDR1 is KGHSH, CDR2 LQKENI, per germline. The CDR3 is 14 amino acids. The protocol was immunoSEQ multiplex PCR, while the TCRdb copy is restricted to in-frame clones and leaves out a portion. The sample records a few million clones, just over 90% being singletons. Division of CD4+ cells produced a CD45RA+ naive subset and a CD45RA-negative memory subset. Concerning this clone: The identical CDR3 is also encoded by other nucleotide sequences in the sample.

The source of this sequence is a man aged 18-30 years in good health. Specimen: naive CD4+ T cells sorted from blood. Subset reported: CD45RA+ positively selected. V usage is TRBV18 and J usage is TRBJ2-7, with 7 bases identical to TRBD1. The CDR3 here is CASSPRDRDYEQYF. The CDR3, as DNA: TGTGCCAGCTCACCACGGGACAGAGATTACGAGCAGTACTTC.